The present T cell receptor beta chain was sequenced within a study of T cell responses to AZD1222 COVID-19 vaccine. The assay was immunoSEQ multiplex PCR, and TCRdb's table has in-frame clones only and misses some. The table records under 200,000 clones, roughly 93% of them present only once. The material was peripheral blood, obtained on day 0 of AZD1222 vaccination. The clonotype originates from an adult in good health.

The CDR3 DNA follows: TGTGCCAGCAGCTTAAGCCAAGGACAGGGAAGGTGGATGAACACTGAAGCTTTCTTT. Its translation is CASSLSQGQGRWMNTEAFF. The rearrangement uses TRBV7-9 and TRBJ1-1; 8 bases align to TRBD1. This CDR3 spans 19 amino acids. V trimming: 2 bases; J trimming: 0 bases; junction bases outside the gene matches: 14. Per the germline V gene, CDR1 is SEHNR and CDR2 is FQNEAQ (reference sequence).